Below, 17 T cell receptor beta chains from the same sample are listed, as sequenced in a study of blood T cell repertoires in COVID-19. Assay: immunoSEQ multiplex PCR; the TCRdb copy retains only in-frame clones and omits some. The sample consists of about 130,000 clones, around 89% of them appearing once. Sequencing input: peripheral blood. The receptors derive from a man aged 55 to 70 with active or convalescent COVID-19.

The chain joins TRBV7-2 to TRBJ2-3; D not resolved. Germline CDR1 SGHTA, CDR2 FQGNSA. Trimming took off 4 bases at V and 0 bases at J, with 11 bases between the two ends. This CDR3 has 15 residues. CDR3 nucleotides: TGTGCCAGCAGCTCCCTCCTACTAAGCACAGATACGCAGTATTTT. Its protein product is CASSSLLLSTDTQYF.

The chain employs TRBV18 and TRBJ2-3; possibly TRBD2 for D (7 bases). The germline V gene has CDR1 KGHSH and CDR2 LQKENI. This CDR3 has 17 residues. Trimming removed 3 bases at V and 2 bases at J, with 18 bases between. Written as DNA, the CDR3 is TGTGCCAGCTCACCCGCCGGGGGGCTAGCCTACACAGATACGCAGTATTTT. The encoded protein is CASSPAGGLAYTDTQYF.

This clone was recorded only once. This CDR3 is CSVARQDFSGNTIYF. CDR3 nucleotide sequence: TGCAGCGTCGCCCGACAGGATTTCTCTGGAAACACCATATATTTT. V gene TRBV29-1 combines with J gene TRBJ1-3, with TRBD1 as a possible D gene (6 bases). The CDR3 is 15 amino acids. Germline CDR1 reads SQVTM; CDR2 reads ANQGSEA. Deletions cut 6 bases from V and 0 bases from J, with 15 bases between.

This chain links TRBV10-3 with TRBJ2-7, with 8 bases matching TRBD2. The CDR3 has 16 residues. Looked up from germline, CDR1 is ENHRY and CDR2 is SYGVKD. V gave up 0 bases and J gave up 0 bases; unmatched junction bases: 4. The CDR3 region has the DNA TGTGCCATCAGTGAGTCAGAACGGGGGGGCTCCTACGAGCAGTACTTC. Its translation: CAISESERGGSYEQYF.

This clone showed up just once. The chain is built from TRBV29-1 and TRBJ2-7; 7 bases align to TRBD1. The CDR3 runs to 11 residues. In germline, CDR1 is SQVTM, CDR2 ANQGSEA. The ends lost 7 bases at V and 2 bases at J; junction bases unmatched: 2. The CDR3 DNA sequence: TGCAGCGCCGGGACAGCCTACGAGCAGTACTTC. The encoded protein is CSAGTAYEQYF.

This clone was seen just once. CDR3 nucleotides: TGTGCCGCAGGGAAGAACACCGGGGAGCTGTTTTTT. It translates to CAAGKNTGELFF. The gene calls are TRBV27 and TRBJ2-2, with D possibly being TRBD1 (5 bases). The germline V gene has CDR1 MNHEY and CDR2 SMNVEV (reference sequence). The CDR3 runs 12 residues. Trimming took off 11 bases at V and 1 base at J, with 8 bases between the two ends.

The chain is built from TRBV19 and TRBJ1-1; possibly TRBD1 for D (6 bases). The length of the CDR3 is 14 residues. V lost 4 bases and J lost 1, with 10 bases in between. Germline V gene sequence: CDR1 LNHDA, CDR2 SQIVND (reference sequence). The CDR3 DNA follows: TGTGCCAGTAGTACCAGGGGAACGAACACTGAAGCTTTCTTT. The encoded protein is CASSTRGTNTEAFF.

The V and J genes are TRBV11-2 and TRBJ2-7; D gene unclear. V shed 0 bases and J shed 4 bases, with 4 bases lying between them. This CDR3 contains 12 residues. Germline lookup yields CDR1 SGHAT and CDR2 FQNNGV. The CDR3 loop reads CASSLDAYEQYF. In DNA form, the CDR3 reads TGTGCCAGCAGCTTAGATGCGTACGAGCAGTACTTC.

CDR3 coding DNA: TGTGCCAGCAGCGTAGGGGACAGTAATCAGCCCCAGCATTTT. Translation gives CASSVGDSNQPQHF. The V and J genes are TRBV9 and TRBJ1-5; 7 bases are shared with TRBD1. CDR3 length: 14 residues. CDR1 and CDR2 from the germline V gene are SGDLS and YYNGEE. V lost 0 bases to trimming and J lost 4 bases; unmatched junction nucleotides: 1.

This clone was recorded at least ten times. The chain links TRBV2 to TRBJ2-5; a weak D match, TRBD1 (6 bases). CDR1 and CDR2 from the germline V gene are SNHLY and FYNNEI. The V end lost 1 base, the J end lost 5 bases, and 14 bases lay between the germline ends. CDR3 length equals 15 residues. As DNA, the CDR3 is TGTGCCAGCAGTGAAGACGCAGGGGTGATGGAGACCCAGTACTTC. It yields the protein CASSEDAGVMETQYF.

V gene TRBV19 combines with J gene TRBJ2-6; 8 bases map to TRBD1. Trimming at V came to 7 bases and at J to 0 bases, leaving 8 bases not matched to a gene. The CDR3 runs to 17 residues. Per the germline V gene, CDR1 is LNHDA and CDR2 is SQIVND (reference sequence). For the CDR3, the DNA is TGTGCCAGTACCTCGGGACAGGAGAGCTCTGGGGCCAACGTCCTGACTTTC. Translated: CASTSGQESSGANVLTF.

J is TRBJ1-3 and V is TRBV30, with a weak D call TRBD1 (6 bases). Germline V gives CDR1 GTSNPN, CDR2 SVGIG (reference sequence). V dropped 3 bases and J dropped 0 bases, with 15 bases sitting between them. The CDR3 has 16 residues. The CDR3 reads CAWSHRAQSSGNTIYF. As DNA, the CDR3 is TGTGCCTGGAGCCACAGGGCCCAATCCTCTGGAAACACCATATATTTT.

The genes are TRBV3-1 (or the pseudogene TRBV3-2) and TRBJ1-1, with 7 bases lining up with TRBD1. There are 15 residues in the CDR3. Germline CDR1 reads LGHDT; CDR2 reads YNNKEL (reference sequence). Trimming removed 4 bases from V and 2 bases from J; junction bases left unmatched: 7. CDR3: CASSPGTELNTEAFF. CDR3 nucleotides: TGTGCCAGCAGCCCAGGGACAGAACTAAACACTGAAGCTTTCTTT.

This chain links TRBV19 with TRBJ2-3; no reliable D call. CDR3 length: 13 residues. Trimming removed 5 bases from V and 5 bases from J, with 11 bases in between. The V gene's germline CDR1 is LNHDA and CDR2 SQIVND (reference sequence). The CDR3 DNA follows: TGTGCCAGTAGTGACTCGCATCAAGATACGCAGTATTTT. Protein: CASSDSHQDTQYF.

This CDR3 is CASSYGRDSNQPQHF. CDR3 nucleotides: TGTGCCAGCAGTTACGGGCGCGATAGCAATCAGCCCCAGCATTTT. The chain carries TRBV6-5 and TRBJ1-5; D gene uncertain. V lost 2 bases and J lost 0, with 8 bases in between. From germline, CDR1 is MNHEY and CDR2 SVGAGI. The CDR3 is 15 amino acids.

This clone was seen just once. The CDR3 nucleotides are TGTGCCAGCAGCCCATTTAGCGGGGGCTCCTACAATGAGCAGTTCTTC. Amino acids: CASSPFSGGSYNEQFF. The rearrangement joins TRBV7-3 to TRBJ2-1, with 9 positions matching TRBD2. V was pared by 5 bases and J by 0 bases, with 5 bases of the junction left unmatched. In germline, CDR1 is SGHTA, CDR2 FQGTGA. CDR3 length: 16 residues.

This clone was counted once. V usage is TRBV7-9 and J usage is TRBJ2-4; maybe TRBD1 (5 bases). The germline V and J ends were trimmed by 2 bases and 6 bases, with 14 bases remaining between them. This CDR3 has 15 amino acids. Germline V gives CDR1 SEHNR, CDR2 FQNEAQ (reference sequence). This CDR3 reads CASSLTGPVGNIQYF. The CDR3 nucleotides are TGTGCCAGCAGCTTAACAGGACCGGTGGGAAACATTCAGTACTTC.